One and the same sample provided the 15 T cell receptor beta chains below, sequenced in a study of blood T cells in healthy people across ages. Primed by a sample-barcoded 5' primer and a J-beta primer mix, a second PCR proceeded for 7 to 11 cycles. TCRdb reprocessed the 5' RACE reads with MiXCR, giving one entry per CDR3 protein. There are under 1 million distinct CDR3 sequences in the sample; more than 40% occur only once, and around 18% lies in the top ten. The sequenced sample consisted of blood. Receptors were obtained from a man in his fifties or sixties in good health.

This clonotype was counted a few times. The chain recombines TRBV20-1 with TRBJ2-2, with D uncertain. The V gene's germline CDR1 is DFQATT and CDR2 SNEGSKA (reference sequence). Trimming left V 6 bases short and J 5 bases short, with 7 bases between. The CDR3 consists of 11 residues. As DNA, the CDR3 is TGCAGTGCCACACGGACCGGGGAGCTGTTTTTT. Translation: CSATRTGELFF.

This clonotype has more than one count but fewer than ten. The J gene is TRBJ2-7, the V gene TRBV7-2, with 8 nucleotides matching TRBD2. Germline CDR1 and CDR2: SGHTA and FQGNSA. V was pared by 5 bases and J by 2 bases, with 8 bases of the junction left unmatched. CDR3 length equals 15 residues. The DNA of the CDR3 is TGTGCCAGCAGCATAGAGGGACTAGGGACCTACGAGCAGTACTTC. Residues: CASSIEGLGTYEQYF.

The V call is TRBV29-1, the J call TRBJ2-5; 7 positions agree with TRBD1. Germline loops: CDR1 SQVTM, CDR2 ANQGSEA. The CDR3 extends over 13 amino acids. The ends lost 2 bases at V and 3 bases at J; junction bases unmatched: 3. The CDR3 nucleotides read TGCAGCGTTGAAAGGGACAGAGAAGAGACCCAGTACTTC. Its protein product is CSVERDREETQYF.

The chain recombines TRBV6-5 with TRBJ2-7; 7 bases line up with TRBD1. CDR3 length: 14 residues. The germline V gene encodes CDR1 MNHEY and CDR2 SVGAGI. Trimming took 6 bases from V and 2 from J; bases not matched to a gene: 7. The CDR3, as DNA: TGTGCCAGCAGCAATCGGGACAGTACCTACGAGCAGTACTTC. Its translation: CASSNRDSTYEQYF.

This clonotype was picked up a small number of times. J is TRBJ2-1 and V is TRBV5-1, with 9 bases fitting TRBD2. Trimming cost V 1 base and J 8 bases; bases outside gene matches: 7. The germline V gene encodes CDR1 SGHRS and CDR2 YFSETQ. This CDR3 contains 15 residues. The CDR3 is CASSLHGTSMDEQFF. The CDR3 DNA sequence: TGCGCCAGCAGCTTGCATGGGACTAGCATGGATGAGCAGTTCTTC.

This clonotype appeared many times. The V and J genes are TRBV29-1 and TRBJ1-1; D may be TRBD1 (5 bases). There are 12 residues in the CDR3. Germline values: CDR1 SQVTM, CDR2 ANQGSEA. V lost 4 bases, J lost 5 bases, and 11 bases lay in between. The CDR3 reads CSVVGVGTEAFF. The CDR3 coding sequence is TGCAGCGTTGTGGGGGTCGGGACTGAAGCTTTCTTT. Together with reference TRBV29-1 and TRBJ1-1, the CDR3 gives the full variable domain: SAVISQKPSRDICQRGTSLTIQCQVDSQVTMMFWYRQQPGQSLTLIATANQGSEATYESGFVIDKFPISRPNLTFSTLTVSNMSPEDSSIYLCSVVGVGTEAFFGQGTRLTVV.

This clonotype was detected a few times. The chain is built from TRBV2 and TRBJ2-5; D remains ambiguous. The ends were cut back, 8 bases at V and 2 bases at J, with 15 bases in the middle. The germline gives CDR1 SNHLY, CDR2 FYNNEI. There are 14 residues in the CDR3. CDR3: CASRLPTRQETQYF. The CDR3 region has the DNA TGTGCCAGCCGACTCCCGACGCGACAAGAGACCCAGTACTTC.

This clonotype was recorded a few times. The chain is built from TRBV21-1 and TRBJ2-5; the table's D gene call, TRBD1, was not cross checked with the DNA. TRBV21-1 represents a pseudogene. This CDR3 spans 15 amino acids. The CDR3 DNA sequence: TGTGCCAGCAGCAAAGGTTACAGGGCCCAAGAGACCCAGTACTTC. Protein: CASSKGYRAQETQYF.

In this sample, this clonotype turned up a few times. This chain links TRBV29-1 with TRBJ2-2, with D possibly matching TRBD1 (6 bases). V lost 6 bases and J 4 bases, leaving 9 bases between the germline ends. The CDR3 consists of 12 residues. The germline gives CDR1 SQVTM, CDR2 ANQGSEA. The CDR3 region has the DNA TGCAGCGTGGGACACCTCACCGGGGAGCTGTTTTTT. Its translation is CSVGHLTGELFF.

V usage is TRBV20-1 and J usage is TRBJ1-1, with unresolved D. The V and J ends lost 0 bases and 7 bases respectively, with 9 bases between them. This CDR3 comprises 12 residues. In germline, CDR1 is DFQATT, CDR2 SNEGSKA (reference sequence). As DNA, the CDR3 is TGCAGTGCTAGAGATCCGGGCGGTGAAGCTTTCTTT. Translating it yields CSARDPGGEAFF.

This clonotype came up a few times. The chain recombines TRBV6-5 with TRBJ1-5; possible D gene TRBD1, 6 bases. Germline V gene data show CDR1 as MNHEY and CDR2 as SVGAGI. The V gene lost 4 bases and the J gene lost 2 bases, with 12 bases spanning the gap. The CDR3 runs to 15 residues. The CDR3 protein is CASSSTAGGNQPQHF. The CDR3 nucleotides are TGTGCCAGCAGTTCAACCGCAGGGGGCAATCAGCCCCAGCATTTT.

This clonotype was counted only a few times. This rearrangement joins TRBV7-3 to TRBJ2-1; TRBD2 matches at 15 bases. The CDR3 is 19 residues long. The V segment lost 0 bases and the J segment 5 bases; nucleotides outside the gene matches: 8. Germline CDR1 and CDR2: SGHTA and FQGTGA. This CDR3 is CASSLTGLAGGLKHNEQFF. In DNA, the CDR3 is TGTGCCAGCAGCTTAACGGGACTAGCGGGGGGTCTGAAACACAATGAGCAGTTCTTC.

This chain uses TRBV27 with TRBJ2-7; TRBD2 matches 9 bases. Germline V gene sequence: CDR1 MNHEY, CDR2 SMNVEV (reference sequence). This CDR3 region has 15 residues. V lost 3 bases to trimming and J lost 6 bases; unmatched junction nucleotides: 9. The CDR3 reads CASSFGAGGLSEQYF. The CDR3 DNA follows: TGTGCCAGCAGTTTCGGCGCGGGGGGGTTGAGCGAGCAGTACTTC.

The chain uses TRBV6-6 and TRBJ2-6; no clear D. The CDR3 has 16 amino acids. V was clipped by 2 bases and J by 1 base, with 9 bases between them. Germline lookup yields CDR1 MNHNY and CDR2 SVGAGI (reference sequence). The CDR3 sequence: CASSYAPRSGANVLTF. The CDR3 bases are TGTGCCAGCAGTTACGCTCCAAGGTCTGGGGCCAACGTCCTGACTTTC.

This chain uses TRBV10-3 with TRBJ1-5; D not certain. CDR1 is ENHRY and CDR2 is SYGVKD in the germline V gene. The length of the CDR3 is 14 residues. The ends were cut back, 2 bases at V and 2 bases at J, with 7 bases in the middle. CDR3 in amino acids: CAISEGWGNQPQHF. Written as DNA, the CDR3 is TGTGCCATCAGTGAGGGATGGGGCAATCAGCCCCAGCATTTT.